Below, 30 T cell receptor beta chains from the same sample are listed, as sequenced in a study of T cells after yellow fever vaccination. TCRdb reanalysed the 5' RACE reads using MiXCR and keeps one entry per CDR3 protein. The sample holds 500,000 to 700,000 distinct CDR3 sequences; about 19% are singletons and the top ten take 14%. This material consisted of PBMCs, taken 15 days after the yellow fever booster vaccination. The receptors shown here come from a man aged 30 to 45 who received the YFV17D yellow fever vaccine.

This rearrangement joins TRBV2 to TRBJ1-2, with no clear D. The length of the CDR3 is 11 residues. V shed 7 bases and J shed 1 base, with 4 bases lying between them. Germline V lookup: CDR1 SNHLY, CDR2 FYNNEI. The CDR3 DNA sequence: TGTGCCAGCATGATTAACTATGGCTACACCTTC. This sequence encodes CASMINYGYTF.

The chain joins TRBV20-1 to TRBJ1-6; D perhaps matches TRBD1 (5 bases). This CDR3 contains 14 residues. The ends were cut back, 0 bases at V and 13 bases at J, with 16 bases in the middle. From germline, CDR1 is DFQATT and CDR2 SNEGSKA (reference sequence). The CDR3 nucleotides are TGCAGTGCTAGAGACCTAGACCCGGGGCGGCCCCTCCACTTT. It encodes CSARDLDPGRPLHF.

The chain carries TRBV4-3 and TRBJ2-5; D gene uncertain. Trimming left V 0 bases short and J 3 bases short, with 5 bases between. CDR3 length: 13 residues. From germline, CDR1 is LGHNA and CDR2 YSLEER. Here the CDR3 reads CASSQEAEETQYF. In nucleotides, the CDR3 is TGCGCCAGCAGCCAAGAGGCGGAAGAGACCCAGTACTTC.

This chain connects TRBV3-1 to TRBJ1-1, with D uncertain. Per germline, CDR1 LGHDT and CDR2 YNNKEL (reference sequence). V was trimmed by 0 bases and J by 6 bases, leaving 5 bases between them. The CDR3 runs to 12 residues. The CDR3 sequence is CASSQDYSEAFF. The CDR3 DNA reads TGTGCCAGCAGCCAAGATTATTCTGAAGCTTTCTTT. The full variable domain, rest sourced from reference TRBV3-1 and TRBJ1-1, is DTAVSQTPKYLVTQMGNDKSIKCEQNLGHDTMYWYKQDSKKFLKIMFSYNNKELIINETVPNRFSPKSPDKAHLNLHINSLELGDSAVYFCASSQDYSEAFFGQGTRLTVV.

This clonotype was detected only a few times. This chain links TRBV5-1 with TRBJ2-1, with a weak D call TRBD2 (5 bases). V dropped 0 bases and J dropped 9 bases, with 19 bases sitting between them. CDR1 SGHRS and CDR2 YFSETQ come from the germline V gene. The CDR3 runs to 16 residues. This CDR3 is CASSLVPGFQSSEQFF. The DNA for the CDR3 is TGCGCCAGCAGCTTGGTTCCGGGATTCCAATCCAGTGAGCAGTTCTTC. Together with reference TRBV5-1 and TRBJ2-1, the CDR3 gives the full variable domain: KAGVTQTPRYLIKTRGQQVTLSCSPISGHRSVSWYQQTPGQGLQFLFEYFSETQRNKGNFPGRFSGRQFSNSRSEMNVSTLELGDSALYLCASSLVPGFQSSEQFFGPGTRLTVL.

This clonotype was counted a few times. The chain links TRBV12-3 or TRBV12-4 to TRBJ2-1; D perhaps matches TRBD1 (5 bases). There are 15 residues in the CDR3. V lost 5 bases and J lost 0, with 11 bases in between. The CDR3 coding sequence is TGTGCCAGCAGTCGTCAGGGCATCTCCTACAATGAGCAGTTCTTC. It codes for CASSRQGISYNEQFF.

This clonotype has only a few counts. This sequence joins TRBV15 and TRBJ1-5; a weak D match, TRBD1 (5 bases). CDR3 size: 14 residues. V was cut by 3 bases and J by 5 bases, with 11 bases left in between. Germline loops: CDR1 LNHNV, CDR2 YYDKDF (reference sequence). CDR3: CATSRGPEDQPQHF. CDR3 in DNA: TGTGCCACCAGCAGGGGACCGGAGGATCAGCCCCAGCATTTT.

This clonotype has a handful of counts. This sequence joins TRBV4-3 and TRBJ2-2, with 7 bases identical to TRBD2. CDR1 LGHNA and CDR2 YSLEER come from the germline V gene. The CDR3 totals 15 residues. V was pared by 5 bases and J by 3 bases, with 6 bases of the junction left unmatched. This CDR3 is CASSTGREYTGELFF. In nucleotides, the CDR3 is TGCGCCAGCAGCACTGGGCGGGAGTACACCGGGGAGCTGTTTTTT.

This clonotype showed up just a few times. The V gene is TRBV20-1, the J gene TRBJ2-1; the match to TRBD2 covers 8 bases. The CDR3 sequence is 16 residues long. CDR1 is DFQATT, CDR2 SNEGSKA, per germline (reference sequence). Trimming cost V 2 bases and J 7 bases; bases outside gene matches: 13. The CDR3 is CSARWISGNFKNEQFF. As DNA, the CDR3 is TGCAGTGCTAGATGGATTAGCGGGAACTTCAAAAATGAGCAGTTCTTC.

The J gene is TRBJ2-3, the V gene TRBV20-1; D is unresolved. Trimming took 3 bases from V and 4 from J, leaving 17 bases between them. Per the germline V gene, CDR1 is DFQATT and CDR2 is SNEGSKA (reference sequence). The CDR3 length is 15 residues. Written as DNA, the CDR3 is TGCAGTGCTAGTGTTGGGGTCGAGTACTCAGATACGCAGTATTTT. The encoded protein is CSASVGVEYSDTQYF.

This clonotype was seen ten or more times. J is TRBJ2-1 and V is TRBV24-1; 8 nucleotides match TRBD2. V was pared by 2 bases and J by 4 bases, with 6 bases of the junction left unmatched. CDR1 is KGHDR, CDR2 SFDVKD, per germline. The CDR3 is 16 amino acids. CDR3 sequence: CATSDSSGSWYNEQFF. Written as DNA, the CDR3 is TGTGCCACCAGTGATTCGAGCGGGAGTTGGTACAATGAGCAGTTCTTC.

The chain has TRBV10-3 and TRBJ2-1; D is uncertain. The CDR3 covers 13 residues. Germline V lookup: CDR1 ENHRY, CDR2 SYGVKD. V was cut by 8 bases and J by 5 bases, with 13 bases left in between. The CDR3 DNA reads TGTGCCATCCGGATGGGCGAACACAATGAGCAGTTCTTC. It is translated as CAIRMGEHNEQFF.

This clonotype was seen once. The DNA of the CDR3 is TGTGCCACCAGCAGTCGGCGGGCGCGCACAGATACGCAGTATTTT. Translating gives CATSSRRARTDTQYF. This chain joins TRBV15 and TRBJ2-3; tentative D call: TRBD2 (5 bases). V was shortened by 3 bases and J by 1 base, with 11 bases between the two germline ends. The CDR3 contains 15 residues. Per the germline V gene, CDR1 is LNHNV and CDR2 is YYDKDF (reference sequence).

This clonotype occurred a few times. The CDR3 bases are TGTGCCTCTCGACTAGCGGGAGAAGCCTACGAGCAGTACTTC. It encodes CASRLAGEAYEQYF. The V gene is TRBV28, the J gene TRBJ2-7; 12 positions agree with TRBD2. The trim removed 11 bases at V and 2 bases at J, leaving 7 bases unmatched. Germline-derived CDR1 and CDR2 are MDHEN and SYDVKM. CDR3 size: 14 residues. The variable domain in full, completed from reference TRBV28 and TRBJ2-7, reads DVKVTQSSRYLVKRTGEKVFLECVQDMDHENMFWYRQDPGLGLRLIYFSYDVKMKEKGDIPEGYSVSREKKERFSLILESASTNQTSMYLCASRLAGEAYEQYFGPGTRLTVT.

This clonotype was observed a few times. The chain uses TRBV20-1 and TRBJ1-1; D gene ambiguous. This CDR3 has 13 residues. CDR1 and CDR2 (germline): DFQATT, SNEGSKA (reference sequence). V was pared by 0 bases and J by 7 bases, with 12 bases between. The CDR3 region has the DNA TGCAGTGCTAGAGAGCCGAATTACGGTGAAGCTTTCTTT. Amino acids: CSAREPNYGEAFF.

The chain couples TRBV5-5 to TRBJ2-1, with no clear D. The CDR3 runs 17 residues. Deletions cut 0 bases from V and 5 bases from J, with 18 bases between. In germline, CDR1 is SGHKS, CDR2 YYEKEE (reference sequence). The DNA for the CDR3 is TGTGCCAGCAGCTTGGCAGGTGGGGTAGTCCCCCACAATGAGCAGTTCTTC. Its protein is CASSLAGGVVPHNEQFF.

The chain couples TRBV5-5 to TRBJ2-3; perhaps TRBD2 as D (5 bases). The CDR3 contains 14 residues. Germline lookup yields CDR1 SGHKS and CDR2 YYEKEE (reference sequence). Trimming pared 4 bases from V and 6 bases from J, leaving 15 bases between. CDR3: CASSRTGVQDTQYF. Written as DNA, the CDR3 is TGTGCCAGCAGCCGGACCGGGGTGCAGGATACGCAGTATTTT.

This clonotype was seen more than once but under ten times. This sequence joins TRBV20-1 and TRBJ1-5; no clear D gene. V lost 1 base and J 0 bases, leaving 7 bases between the germline ends. Germline loops: CDR1 DFQATT, CDR2 SNEGSKA (reference sequence). This CDR3 is built from 14 residues. The CDR3 here is CSARAGDSNQPQHF. The CDR3 nucleotides are TGCAGTGCTAGAGCAGGCGATAGCAATCAGCCCCAGCATTTT.

In its sample, this clonotype was seen a few times. The chain uses TRBV11-2 and TRBJ1-1, with TRBD1 as a possible D gene (5 bases). Trimming cost V 5 bases and J 1 base, with 11 bases left between them. The CDR3 extends over 14 amino acids. CDR1 and CDR2 from the germline V gene are SGHAT and FQNNGV. The CDR3 loop reads CASSGGLQNTEAFF. In DNA form, the CDR3 reads TGTGCCAGCAGCGGGGGACTGCAGAACACTGAAGCTTTCTTT.

This clonotype was counted only a few times. This rearrangement joins TRBV5-1 to TRBJ2-3; D may correspond to TRBD1 or TRBD2 (5 bases each). There are 16 residues in the CDR3. V was pared by 0 bases and J by 2 bases, with 13 bases between. Germline assignment: CDR1 SGHRS and CDR2 YFSETQ. The CDR3 region has the DNA TGCGCCAGCAGCTTGGCGGGGCTGAGGTTCACAGATACGCAGTATTTT. Its translation is CASSLAGLRFTDTQYF.

This clonotype has only a few counts. V gene TRBV7-2 combines with J gene TRBJ1-1; D is unresolved. The germline V gene has CDR1 SGHTA and CDR2 FQGNSA. The CDR3 covers 14 residues. V gave up 3 bases and J gave up 1 base, with 9 bases separating them. DNA of the CDR3: TGTGCCAGCAGCTTCATAGGGCCGAACACTGAAGCTTTCTTT. Translation: CASSFIGPNTEAFF.

This clonotype has only a few counts. The chain has TRBV4-2 and TRBJ2-7; TRBD2 might be the D (6 bases). The germline gives CDR1 LGHNA, CDR2 YNFKEQ. V shed 1 base and J shed 9 bases, with 10 bases lying between them. CDR3 length equals 12 residues. CDR3 in amino acids: CASSQGREVQYF. CDR3 nucleotide sequence: TGTGCCAGCAGCCAAGGGAGGGAGGTGCAGTACTTC.

This clonotype was observed a few times. J is TRBJ2-3 and V is TRBV25-1; D is unresolved. Germline assignment: CDR1 MGHDK and CDR2 SYGVNS. This CDR3 contains 17 residues. Between the trimmed V and J ends, which lost 4 bases and 0 bases, there was a span of 17 bases. CDR3 DNA: TGTGCCAGCAGTGGTTCCCTGCTCCGCAAAAGCACAGATACGCAGTATTTT. Protein: CASSGSLLRKSTDTQYF.

This clonotype was seen more than once but under ten times. The chain couples TRBV12-3 or TRBV12-4 to TRBJ2-2; 10 bases match TRBD2. V shed 10 bases and J 7 bases; nucleotides not matched to a gene: 3. CDR3 length equals 12 residues. The CDR3 loop reads CATSSGGGELFF. The CDR3 DNA reads TGTGCCACCTCTAGCGGGGGCGGGGAGCTGTTTTTT.

Comments on this clonotype: Compared with germline, one end of the junction differs, possibly owing to a read error. The chain joins TRBV7-7 to TRBJ2-3; D is possibly TRBD1 (5 bases). Germline CDR1 and CDR2: SSHAT and FNYEAQ (reference sequence). CDR3 length equals 15 residues. CDR3 DNA: TGTGCTAGCAGCCCGGACATTCGAAGCACAGATACGCAGTATTTT. As protein: CASSPDIRSTDTQYF.

This clonotype has just a few counts. The chain couples TRBV30 to TRBJ2-1; D call uncertain. V shed 1 base and J shed 5 bases, with 12 bases lying between them. This CDR3 has 14 amino acids. Germline values: CDR1 GTSNPN, CDR2 SVGIG (reference sequence). The CDR3, as DNA: TGTGCCTGGAGTGCCTTCCCCCAAAACAATGAGCAGTTCTTC. It encodes CAWSAFPQNNEQFF.

In this sample, this clonotype turned up a few times. The gene calls are TRBV6-2 or TRBV6-3 and TRBJ2-3; D is undetermined. In germline, CDR1 is MNHEY, CDR2 SVGEGT. The length of the CDR3 is 12 residues. Between the trimmed V and J ends, which lost 2 bases and 5 bases, there was a span of 5 bases. The CDR3 DNA reads as TGTGCCAGCAGTTACATTGGAGATACGCAGTATTTT. Encoded protein: CASSYIGDTQYF.

The CDR3 DNA sequence: TGTGCCACCGAGGGAGCGGGCCCCTACTCCTACAATGAGCAGTTCTTC. Its translation is CATEGAGPYSYNEQFF. The chain recombines TRBV6-1 with TRBJ2-1; a weak D match, TRBD2 (6 bases). Germline CDR1 reads MNHNS; CDR2 reads SASEGT. The CDR3 sequence is 16 residues long. V was pared by 10 bases and J by 0 bases, with 19 bases between.

At least ten counts were recorded for this clonotype. The rearrangement links TRBV5-6 to TRBJ2-1; TRBD1 matches 7 bases. The CDR3 has 17 residues. Germline trimming cut 0 bases from V and 2 bases from J; bases unmatched to any gene: 8. Germline CDR1 is SGHDT and CDR2 is YYEEEE. In nucleotides, the CDR3 is TGTGCCAGCAGCTTGGTGGGAGACAGGGTCACCTACAATGAGCAGTTCTTC. Amino acid sequence: CASSLVGDRVTYNEQFF.

This clonotype showed up just a few times. This sequence joins TRBV9 and TRBJ2-7, with 8 bases matching TRBD1. The V and J ends lost 4 bases and 6 bases, in that order; junction bases with no gene match: 9. There are 14 residues in the CDR3. CDR1 and CDR2 from the germline V gene are SGDLS and YYNGEE. The CDR3 sequence: CASSPRPDRGEQYF. The CDR3 DNA follows: TGTGCCAGCAGCCCCCGTCCCGACAGGGGCGAGCAGTACTTC.